The following is a T cell receptor beta chain sequence with its context. The V and J ends lost 0 bases and 8 bases respectively, with 10 bases between them. This CDR3 spans 13 amino acids. Germline V gene sequence: CDR1 LGHNA, CDR2 YSLEER. Per the original methods: Researchers report that nucleated cell counts were estimated from reference gene primer amplification. The repertoire was sequenced with immunoSEQ multiplex PCR; TCRdb's copy has only in-frame clones and lacks some. V and J calls and clone size are copied from that table; D and trimming were computed from the DNA. The sample lists about 81,000 clones, 85% to 90% occurring once. The data were obtained in a study of blood T cell repertoires in COVID-19. Across the study: In each case, the material was cDNA or gDNA derived from T cells, B-cell-depleted T cells, or PBMCs.

This TCR was sampled from a woman older than 75 with acute or convalescent COVID-19. Sequencing was carried out using peripheral blood. The V call is TRBV4-3, the J call TRBJ1-1; D gene ambiguous. The CDR3 loop reads CASSQDRRREAFF. CDR3 coding DNA: TGCGCCAGCAGCCAAGATCGAAGGAGGGAAGCTTTCTTT.